This T cell receptor beta chain stems from a study of blood T cell repertoires in COVID-19. Study-wide background: Sources were T cells, B-cell-depleted T cells, or PBMCs; the material itself was cDNA or gDNA.

Per germline, CDR1 LNHDA and CDR2 SQIVND (reference sequence). This CDR3 has 18 amino acids. V shed 4 bases and J shed 4 bases, with 23 bases lying between them. The method was immunoSEQ multiplex PCR; TCRdb's version includes in-frame clones alone and lacks a portion of them. The table shows 150,000 to 200,000 clones, with 65% to 85% occurring only once. This chain uses TRBV19 with TRBJ2-1, with a weak D call TRBD2 (6 bases). The TCR originated in a woman aged 30 to 39 with acute or convalescent COVID-19. Material for sequencing was peripheral blood. The DNA for the CDR3 is TGTGCCAGTAGTACCCAACCGGGACTCCCGAGGAGGTACAATGAGCAGTTCTTC. Protein: CASSTQPGLPRRYNEQFF. Full variable domain (missing parts from reference TRBV19 and TRBJ2-1): DGGITQSPKYLFRKEGQNVTLSCEQNLNHDAMYWYRQDPGQGLRLIYYSQIVNDFQKGDIAEGYSVSREKKESFPLTVTSAQKNPTAFYLCASSTQPGLPRRYNEQFFGPGTRLTVL.